Below, 32 T cell receptor beta chains from the same sample are listed, as sequenced in a study of blood T cells in healthy people across ages. Using a J-beta primer mix together with a sample-barcoded 5' primer, a second PCR was run for roughly 7 to 12 cycles. MiXCR was run by TCRdb on the 5' RACE reads, yielding one entry per CDR3 protein. The top ten hold about 3% of the sample, which has around 780,000 distinct CDR3 sequences, about a quarter seen once. These data also formed part of another study, on T cells of mothers and their children.

Sample: blood. The receptors here all came from a boy between 10 and 17 years old in good health.

This clonotype has more than one count but fewer than ten. The rearrangement links TRBV7-9 to TRBJ2-7; TRBD2 is a possible D gene (5 bases). V was shortened by 9 bases and J by 0 bases, with 15 bases between the two germline ends. Germline CDR1 and CDR2: SEHNR and FQNEAQ (reference sequence). This CDR3 has 14 amino acids. CDR3 protein: CASSLEGSSYEQYF. The CDR3, as DNA: TGTGCCAGTAGCCTCGAGGGTAGCTCCTACGAGCAGTACTTC. The variable domain in full, with the rest retrieved from reference TRBV7-9 and TRBJ2-7, is DTGVSQNPRHKITKRGQNVTFRCDPISEHNRLYWYRQTLGQGPEFLTYFQNEAQLEKSRLLSDRFSAERPKGSFSTLEIQRTEQGDSAMYLCASSLEGSSYEQYFGPGTRLTVT.

The genes are TRBV27 and TRBJ2-3; possible D gene TRBD1, 5 bases. The CDR3 has 14 amino acids. The V gene lost 5 bases and the J gene lost 6 bases, with 15 bases spanning the gap. Germline V gene lookup returns CDR1 MNHEY and CDR2 SMNVEV (reference sequence). The CDR3 loop reads CASSPGRVRDTQYF. CDR3 nucleotides: TGTGCCAGCAGTCCCGGCAGGGTCAGGGATACGCAGTATTTT.

This chain connects TRBV6-4 to TRBJ1-1, with 7 bases matching TRBD1. Germline trimming cut 3 bases from V and 4 bases from J; bases unmatched to any gene: 5. Germline loops: CDR1 MRHNA, CDR2 SNTAGT. This CDR3 region has 14 residues. CDR3 loop: CASSEDREGTEAFF. The CDR3 nucleotides read TGTGCCAGCAGTGAAGACAGGGAGGGCACTGAAGCTTTCTTT.

This clonotype was seen a few times. This chain uses TRBV9 with TRBJ2-3, with 9 bases lining up with TRBD2. The V segment lost 2 bases and the J segment 2 bases; nucleotides outside the gene matches: 9. The CDR3 is made up of 17 amino acids. Germline CDR1 and CDR2: SGDLS and YYNGEE. The CDR3 DNA sequence: TGTGCCAGCAGCGTTGACGGCCTAGCGGGGCACACAGATACGCAGTATTTT. It is translated as CASSVDGLAGHTDTQYF.

V usage is TRBV12-3 or TRBV12-4 and J usage is TRBJ2-5; 8 bases fit TRBD1. CDR3 size: 15 residues. Trimming removed 7 bases from V and 1 base from J; junction bases left unmatched: 8. This chain's CDR3 is CASTPGQALQETQYF. DNA for the CDR3: TGTGCCAGCACCCCGGGACAGGCACTCCAAGAGACCCAGTACTTC.

This clonotype was counted only a few times. The chain has TRBV10-3 and TRBJ2-5; 8 bases are a match to TRBD2. In germline, CDR1 is ENHRY, CDR2 SYGVKD. The trim removed 4 bases at V and 3 bases at J, leaving 4 bases unmatched. The CDR3 runs to 14 residues. The chain's CDR3 is CAISGKLAEETQYF. As DNA, the CDR3 is TGTGCCATCAGTGGGAAACTAGCGGAAGAGACCCAGTACTTC.

This clonotype has only a few counts. V and J are TRBV5-1 and TRBJ2-1; 7 bases agree with TRBD1. This CDR3 region has 16 residues. The V and J ends lost 1 base and 0 bases, in that order; junction bases with no gene match: 4. Germline assignment: CDR1 SGHRS and CDR2 YFSETQ. The CDR3 bases are TGCGCCAGCAGCTTGCCCAGGGGGTTCTCCTACAATGAGCAGTTCTTC. Translated, it gives CASSLPRGFSYNEQFF.

This clonotype showed up just a few times. The V and J genes are TRBV24-1 and TRBJ1-4; D is uncertain. This CDR3 spans 14 amino acids. Germline assignment: CDR1 KGHDR and CDR2 SFDVKD. V dropped 8 bases and J dropped 0 bases, with 9 bases sitting between them. The CDR3 loop is CATKISATNEKLFF. CDR3 DNA sequence: TGTGCCACCAAAATCTCGGCAACTAATGAAAAACTGTTTTTT.

The chain couples TRBV10-3 to TRBJ2-5; no reliable D call. The germline V gene encodes CDR1 ENHRY and CDR2 SYGVKD. The CDR3 consists of 14 residues. V lost 0 bases to trimming and J lost 1 base, with 6 bases between them. CDR3 in amino acids: CAISESISQETQYF. In DNA form, the CDR3 reads TGTGCCATCAGTGAGTCGATCAGCCAAGAGACCCAGTACTTC.

Remarks on this clonotype: It is likely a read error, because the conserved phenylalanine at the end of the CDR3 is missing. The DNA is omitted, as the CDR3 cannot be located on it reliably, and the CDR3 follows TCRdb's listing. The chain couples TRBV27 to TRBJ1-6. Germline CDR1 reads MNHEY; CDR2 reads SMNVEV (reference sequence). The CDR3 comprises 11 residues, both ends counted. This CDR3 is CASSSGSPLRL.

This clonotype was found a few times. The chain links TRBV28 to TRBJ1-5; TRBD1 agrees at 7 bases. There are 15 residues in the CDR3. Germline loops: CDR1 MDHEN, CDR2 SYDVKM. J lost 2 bases, V lost 5 bases, and 6 bases had no gene match. The CDR3 nucleotides are TGTGCCAGCAGTCCCGGGACAGTAGGCAATCAGCCCCAGCATTTT. The encoded protein is CASSPGTVGNQPQHF.

Comment on this clonotype: One junction end disagrees with the germline gene, perhaps due to a read error. The chain employs TRBV12-3 or TRBV12-4 and TRBJ1-2, with D perhaps TRBD1 (5 bases). The CDR3 totals 13 residues. CDR3 coding DNA: TGTGCCAGCAGTTTCCGGGGACCATTTGGCTACGCCTTC. Amino acid sequence: CASSFRGPFGYAF.

This clonotype was recorded a few times. V is TRBV7-9 and J is TRBJ2-7; possible D gene TRBD1, 5 bases. The CDR3 has 13 amino acids. Deletions cut 3 bases from V and 2 bases from J, with 8 bases between. Germline V gene sequence: CDR1 SEHNR, CDR2 FQNEAQ (reference sequence). The CDR3 loop reads CASSFRVAYEQYF. In nucleotides, the CDR3 is TGTGCCAGCAGCTTCAGGGTAGCCTACGAGCAGTACTTC.

This clonotype turned up a few times. This sequence joins TRBV10-3 and TRBJ2-5, with TRBD2 matching 8 bases. CDR3 length equals 14 residues. After removal of 10 bases from V and 2 bases from J, the junction contained 9 bases not matched to a gene. CDR1 and CDR2 from the germline V gene are ENHRY and SYGVKD. For the CDR3, the DNA is TGTGCCACCATGGGCCGGGGGGGTCAAGAGACCCAGTACTTC. Encoded protein: CATMGRGGQETQYF.

This clonotype was detected a few times. The chain uses TRBV2 and TRBJ1-2; D gene ambiguous. CDR1 and CDR2 from the germline V gene are SNHLY and FYNNEI. The CDR3 length is 13 residues. The germline V and J ends were trimmed by 6 bases and 5 bases, with 13 bases remaining between them. The CDR3 loop is CASSQGGLYGYTF. CDR3 nucleotide sequence: TGTGCCAGCAGCCAAGGCGGTTTGTATGGCTACACCTTC.

The V call is TRBV9, the J call TRBJ2-2; no firm D call. The V gene lost 3 bases and the J gene lost 1 base, with 16 bases spanning the gap. CDR1 is SGDLS, CDR2 YYNGEE, per germline. The CDR3 is made up of 17 amino acids. The CDR3 spells CASSESTEPLNTGELFF. CDR3 coding DNA: TGTGCCAGCAGCGAGAGTACAGAGCCCTTGAACACCGGGGAGCTGTTTTTT.

Only a few counts were recorded for this clonotype. V gene TRBV10-3 combines with J gene TRBJ1-2; D call uncertain. The V gene lost 6 bases and the J gene lost 6 bases, with 11 bases spanning the gap. Germline CDR1 reads ENHRY; CDR2 reads SYGVKD. The CDR3 totals 12 residues. CDR3 amino acids: CAIRPSQDGYTF. DNA for the CDR3: TGTGCCATCAGGCCCAGTCAGGATGGCTACACCTTC.

The rearrangement uses TRBV7-6 and TRBJ2-1; D ambiguous. CDR1 and CDR2 from the germline V gene are SGHVS and FNYEAQ. The CDR3 has 13 residues. Deletions cut 0 bases from V and 9 bases from J, with 9 bases between. The CDR3 is CASSLALRGEQFF. The CDR3 region has the DNA TGTGCCAGCAGCTTAGCGCTGCGCGGTGAGCAGTTCTTC.

The rearrangement joins TRBV15 to TRBJ1-1, with a tentative D call TRBD1 (5 bases). V dropped 0 bases and J dropped 9 bases, with 14 bases sitting between them. This CDR3 region has 14 residues. Germline CDR1 and CDR2: LNHNV and YYDKDF (reference sequence). CDR3: CATSRDGTGAKAFF. In DNA form, the CDR3 reads TGTGCCACCAGCAGAGACGGCACCGGGGCCAAAGCTTTCTTT.

The J gene is TRBJ1-4, the V gene TRBV6-6, with D unresolved. V shed 3 bases and J shed 8 bases, with 13 bases lying between them. Germline V CDR1 and CDR2: MNHNY, SVGAGI (reference sequence). This CDR3 has 14 residues. The CDR3 region is CASSYAINREKLFF. The DNA of the CDR3 is TGTGCCAGCAGTTATGCCATAAATAGGGAAAAACTGTTTTTT.

The rearrangement uses TRBV20-1 and TRBJ2-4, with TRBD1 as a possible D gene (6 bases). Per the germline V gene, CDR1 is DFQATT and CDR2 is SNEGSKA (reference sequence). The CDR3 runs 13 residues. V was cut by 1 base and J by 8 bases, with 12 bases left in between. CDR3 nucleotides: TGCAGTGCTAGAGGAGGGGGAGAATACATTCAGTACTTC. Its protein is CSARGGGEYIQYF.

This clonotype is a singleton in its sample. The chain joins TRBV20-1 to TRBJ2-2; D remains ambiguous. Germline CDR1 and CDR2: DFQATT and SNEGSKA (reference sequence). This CDR3 spans 15 amino acids. Trimming shortened V by 0 bases and J by 2 bases, and 10 bases separated the two germline ends. The CDR3 here is CSARDKGTNTGELFF. As DNA, the CDR3 is TGCAGTGCTAGAGATAAAGGAACCAACACCGGGGAGCTGTTTTTT.

On this clonotype: Compared with germline, one end of the junction differs, possibly owing to a read error. V is TRBV28 and J is TRBJ2-5; 10 bases align to TRBD1. The CDR3 runs 12 residues. Germline CDR1 reads MDHEN; CDR2 reads SYDVKM. CDR3 nucleotide sequence: TGTGCCAGCAACATCGACAGGGGGCCCAAGTTCTTC. This gives the protein CASNIDRGPKFF.

The gene calls are TRBV6-5 and TRBJ2-1, with 8 bases matching TRBD1. Unmatched junction bases numbered 6, after V lost 4 bases and J lost 4 bases. The germline gives CDR1 MNHEY, CDR2 SVGAGI. The CDR3 has 15 residues. CDR3 in amino acids: CASSSSDRAYNEQFF. Written as DNA, the CDR3 is TGTGCCAGCAGTTCCTCGGACAGGGCTTACAATGAGCAGTTCTTC.

Details on this clonotype: Relative to the germline gene, one junction end is altered; a read error may explain this. The rearrangement links TRBV20-1 to TRBJ2-5; D remains unclear. The CDR3 loop spans 11 amino acids. CDR1 is DFQATT and CDR2 is SNEGSKA in the germline V gene (reference sequence). CDR3: CTILGVETQYF. The CDR3 nucleotides are TGTACCATTCTAGGCGTGGAGACCCAGTACTTC.

This chain uses TRBV20-1 with TRBJ2-5, with a weak D call TRBD2 (7 bases). V was shortened by 3 bases and J by 5 bases, with 22 bases between the two germline ends. The length of the CDR3 is 16 residues. Germline values: CDR1 DFQATT, CDR2 SNEGSKA (reference sequence). CDR3 in amino acids: CSARGPGGGSSETQYF. CDR3 nucleotides: TGCAGTGCTAGGGGCCCCGGCGGGGGCTCAAGCGAGACCCAGTACTTC.

The J gene is TRBJ2-1, the V gene TRBV7-3; D is possibly TRBD1 or TRBD2 (6 bases each). V dropped 5 bases and J dropped 5 bases, with 13 bases sitting between them. Germline loops: CDR1 SGHTA, CDR2 FQGTGA. The CDR3 is made up of 14 amino acids. The DNA for the CDR3 is TGTGCCAGCAGCCCTCCGGGGGCTCACAATGAGCAGTTCTTC. Amino acids: CASSPPGAHNEQFF. Combining the CDR3 with reference TRBV7-3 and TRBJ2-1 gives the whole variable domain GAGVSQTPSNKVTEKGKYVELRCDPISGHTALYWYRQSLGQGPEFLIYFQGTGAADDSGLPNDRFFAVRPEGSVSTLKIQRTERGDSAVYLCASSPPGAHNEQFFGPGTRLTVL.

This clonotype appeared a few times. CDR3 bases: TGTGCCAGCGTCGGGCACGGGGCAGAATCGGACGGGGCCAACGTCCTGACTTTC. Residues: CASVGHGAESDGANVLTF. The V call is TRBV11-2, the J call TRBJ2-6, with D possibly being TRBD1 or TRBD2 (5 bases each). V was trimmed by 8 bases and J by 4 bases, leaving 24 bases between them. Germline values: CDR1 SGHAT, CDR2 FQNNGV. This CDR3 spans 18 amino acids.

V and J are TRBV21-1 and TRBJ2-5. TRBV21-1 is listed as a pseudogene. The CDR3 covers 13 residues. DNA for the CDR3: TGTGCCAGCAGCAAACGGTCCCAAGAGACCCAGTACTTC. Protein: CASSKRSQETQYF.

The chain has TRBV29-1 and TRBJ2-7; 10 bases agree with TRBD1. CDR1 is SQVTM and CDR2 is ANQGSEA in the germline V gene. This CDR3 is built from 16 residues. Trimming took 5 bases from V and 0 from J; bases not matched to a gene: 10. In DNA form, the CDR3 reads TGCAGCGTTTTATTGAGGGGACAGGGGTCCTCCTACGAGCAGTACTTC. It is translated as CSVLLRGQGSSYEQYF.

This clonotype appeared a few times. The chain recombines TRBV6-5 with TRBJ2-7; 7 nucleotides match TRBD1. Per germline, CDR1 MNHEY and CDR2 SVGAGI. CDR3 length: 14 amino acids. The trim removed 8 bases at V and 0 bases at J, leaving 7 bases unmatched. The CDR3 DNA reads TGTGCCAGCGGAGAGGCAGGGGGCTCCTACGAGCAGTACTTC. It is translated as CASGEAGGSYEQYF.

This clonotype was seen a single time. The genes are TRBV28 and TRBJ2-3, with 14 nucleotides matching TRBD2. J lost 0 bases, V lost 6 bases, and 8 bases had no gene match. The germline CDR1 and CDR2 sequences are MDHEN and SYDVKM. The CDR3 covers 18 residues. The CDR3 sequence: CASSLGLAGAHSTDTQYF. DNA for the CDR3: TGTGCCAGCAGCCTGGGACTAGCGGGGGCTCATAGCACAGATACGCAGTATTTT.